The sequence of this T cell receptor beta chain was determined in a study of beta chain features in type 1 diabetes. Study as a whole: The examined sorted cells totaled fewer than 110,000,000 across samples. Study conclusions and caveats: Patients showed naive, central memory and Treg TCRB repertoires that appeared more similar than those of healthy donors. The study found moderately but significantly shorter TCRB CDR3s in all four CD4+ subsets of Type 1 diabetes patients.

This clone was seen at least ten times. Its specificity is unknown. This CDR3 spans 14 amino acids. After removal of 7 bases from V and 5 bases from J, the junction contained 10 bases not matched to a gene. CDR1 and CDR2 (germline): SQVTM, ANQGSEA. Isolated RNA was reverse transcribed in full, so expressed TCRB transcripts were sequenced. Sequencing used immunoSEQ multiplex PCR; TCRdb keeps in-frame clones, though not all of them. The sample carries about 120,000 clones, 16% recorded once. CD45RO/CCR7/CD25/CD127/CD95/CD27 sorting isolated CD4+ naive, central memory, regulatory and stem cell-like memory cells.

This TCR derives from a man aged 30 to 45 with type 1 diabetes. The sequencing input was central memory CD4+ T cells from blood. V gene TRBV29-1 combines with J gene TRBJ2-2; 7 nucleotides match TRBD1. The CDR3 bases are TGCAGCGCCCTGGGACAGACATCGACCGGGGAGCTGTTTTTT. As protein: CSALGQTSTGELFF.